Listed below are T cell receptor beta chains from one sample, sequenced in a study of T cells after yellow fever vaccination. TCRdb re-derived calls from the 5' RACE reads in MiXCR, one entry per CDR3 protein. This table holds fewer than 400,000 distinct CDR3 sequences, roughly 10% found once. The sequences come from CD4+ T cells sorted from PBMCs, collected 45 days after the yellow fever booster vaccination. These receptors were collected from a man younger than 35 who received the YFV17D yellow fever vaccine. Each CDR3 is given with its conserved first and last residue. D genes are given only for firm matches. Part of the rows lack a size; the others show once, few, many or a class for expanded clones.

TRBJ2-2 | - | TRBV4-2 | few | CASSQVIQLTGELFF | TGTGCCAGCAGCCAAGTCATTCAACTCACCGGGGAGCTGTTTTTT
TRBJ1-5 | - | TRBV4-1 | - | CASSHPAWDQYQPQHF | TGCGCCAGCAGCCACCCCGCATGGGACCAATATCAGCCCCAGCATTTT
TRBJ2-1 | TRBD1 | TRBV7-8 | few | CASTFRRTGGRSSYNEQFF | TGTGCCAGCACCTTTAGGAGAACAGGGGGCAGGAGCTCCTACAATGAGCAGTTCTTC
TRBJ2-5 | - | TRBV20-1 | - | CSARAFGGQETQYF | TGCAGTGCCAGAGCGTTCGGCGGCCAAGAGACCCAGTACTTC
TRBJ2-2 | TRBD1 | TRBV4-3 | few | CASSAERTGLTGELFF | TGCGCCAGCAGCGCGGAACGGACAGGCCTCACCGGGGAGCTGTTTTTT
TRBJ1-2 | - | TRBV6-1 | - | CASSLRFGYTF | TGTGCCAGCAGCCTAAGGTTTGGCTACACCTTC
TRBJ1-1 | - | TRBV28 | few | CASSLGSMNTEAFF | TGTGCCAGCAGTTTGGGCAGTATGAACACTGAAGCTTTCTTT
TRBJ2-5 | - | TRBV6-2/TRBV6-3 | - | CASGGVVGGGQETQYF | TGTGCCAGCGGGGGTGTAGTGGGCGGCGGCCAAGAGACCCAGTACTTC
TRBJ2-3 | - | TRBV4-2 | many | CASSQDRGWDTQYF | TGTGCCAGCAGCCAAGATAGGGGTTGGGATACGCAGTATTTT
TRBJ1-2 | TRBD1 | TRBV7-9 | - | CASSLAGTGVGYTF | TGTGCCAGCAGCTTAGCCGGGACAGGGGTTGGCTACACCTTC
TRBJ1-4 | - | TRBV6-5 | - | CASSYRGQGNEKLFF | TGTGCCAGCAGTTACCGAGGGCAGGGGAATGAAAAACTGTTTTTT
TRBJ2-7 | TRBD2 | TRBV5-4 | - | CASSAGTSGNYF | TGTGCCAGCAGCGCCGGGACTAGCGGTAACTACTTC
TRBJ1-2 | TRBD1 | TRBV5-5 | few | CASSPGRGRGGYTF | TGTGCCAGCAGCCCGGGCAGGGGGCGCGGAGGCTACACCTTC
TRBJ1-5 | - | TRBV20-1 | - | CSAPIGGAEQPQHF | TGCAGTGCCCCGATCGGGGGGGCAGAACAGCCCCAGCATTTT
TRBJ1-5 | TRBD1 | TRBV12-3/TRBV12-4 | few | CASSSDRVELQPQHF | TGTGCCAGCAGCTCCGACAGGGTAGAACTTCAGCCCCAGCATTTT
TRBJ2-1 | TRBD2 | TRBV5-8 | - | CASSPGGRGYNEQFF | TGTGCCAGCAGCCCGGGGGGGCGGGGATACAATGAGCAGTTCTTC
TRBJ2-3 | - | TRBV24-1 | few | CATSDWGRSTDTQYF | TGTGCCACCAGTGATTGGGGACGGTCCACAGATACGCAGTATTTT
TRBJ2-7 | - | TRBV25-1 | few | CATVGTLSYEQYF | TGTGCCACCGTGGGGACATTGTCCTACGAGCAGTACTTC
TRBJ2-6 | TRBD1 | TRBV7-3 | few | CASSPRTGDSGANVLTF | TGTGCCAGCAGCCCCAGGACAGGGGACTCTGGGGCCAACGTCCTGACTTTC
TRBJ1-5 | - | TRBV3-1 | - | CASSQERGTQHF | TGTGCCAGCAGCCAAGAAAGGGGGACCCAGCATTTT
TRBJ1-2 | - | TRBV9 | - | CASSLAGATYGYTF | TGTGCCAGCAGCCTCGCCGGGGCTACCTATGGCTACACCTTC
TRBJ2-1 | TRBD2 | TRBV4-3 | many | CASSQAGGSYNEQFF | TGCGCCAGCAGCCAGGCGGGGGGCTCCTACAATGAGCAGTTCTTC
TRBJ1-1 | - | TRBV7-4 | many | CASSFLAFF | TGTGCCAGCAGCTTTTTGGCTTTCTTT
TRBJ1-2 | TRBD1 | TRBV14 | - | CASSLSWDRVKGNYGYTF | TGTGCCAGCAGCCTGAGCTGGGACAGGGTAAAGGGTAACTATGGCTACACCTTC
TRBJ2-3 | TRBD2 | TRBV18 | - | CASSPPLRGEDTQYF | TGTGCCAGCTCACCACCCTTGCGGGGGGAAGATACGCAGTATTTT
TRBJ2-5 | TRBD2 | TRBV5-1 | few | CASTSLAGGQETQYF | TGCGCCAGCACCTCCCTGGCGGGGGGGCAAGAGACCCAGTACTTC
TRBJ1-1 | TRBD1 | TRBV7-2 | - | CASSLVAQGGTEAFF | TGTGCCAGCAGCTTAGTAGCTCAGGGGGGCACTGAAGCTTTCTTT
TRBJ2-3 | - | TRBV5-6 | - | CASRSLPGEVDTQYF | TGTGCCAGCAGGTCGTTACCAGGGGAGGTCGATACGCAGTATTTT
TRBJ1-1 | - | TRBV14 | - | CASSQDGGRRAFF | TGTGCCAGCAGCCAAGATGGAGGAAGAAGGGCTTTCTTT
TRBJ1-5 | TRBD1 | TRBV7-2 | - | CASSLEGARRPQHF | TGTGCCAGCAGCCTCGAGGGGGCGAGGCGGCCCCAGCATTTT
TRBJ2-1 | - | TRBV29-1 | - | CSVRGAGNEQFF | TGCAGCGTTCGGGGGGCCGGCAATGAGCAGTTCTTC
TRBJ1-1 | TRBD1 | TRBV5-1 | - | CASSFLGPGQGAEAFF | TGCGCCAGCAGCTTTTTGGGACCGGGACAGGGGGCTGAAGCTTTCTTT
TRBJ2-1 | TRBD2 | TRBV29-1 | many | CSAPSSGGYNEQFF | TGCAGCGCCCCTTCTAGCGGGGGATACAATGAGCAGTTCTTC
TRBJ1-4 | - | TRBV28 | - | CASSLHTTNEKLFF | TGTGCCAGCAGTCTTCATACAACTAATGAAAAACTGTTTTTT
TRBJ1-1 | - | TRBV19 | - | CASSGGDYDTEAFF | TGTGCCAGTAGTGGGGGTGATTATGACACTGAAGCTTTCTTT
TRBJ1-1 | TRBD1 | TRBV18 | - | CASSPRGHTEAFF | TGTGCCAGCTCACCGAGGGGGCACACTGAAGCTTTCTTT
TRBJ2-6 | - | TRBV5-4 | few | CASSLARDGANVLTF | TGTGCCAGCAGCTTGGCGAGGGACGGGGCCAACGTCCTGACTTTC
TRBJ2-7 | - | TRBV20-1 | once | CSAPDRRSSYEQYF | TGCAGTGCCCCCGACAGGAGGAGCTCCTACGAGCAGTACTTC